This record covers a single T cell receptor beta chain. Antigen specificity is unknown. This entry belongs to a study of lymphopenia after photon versus proton radiotherapy. TCRdb's copy holds only in-frame clones and misses some; the assay was immunoSEQ multiplex PCR. The table has tens of thousands of clones, 94% seen once; the top ten hold under 0.9%. Overall study findings and caveats: After the lymphocyte nadir, photon-treated repertoires showed oligoclonal expansion, especially of CD8+ Temra cells. Post-nadir TCR diversity decline inversely tracked overall survival among those who died. Under photons, naive T cells and diversity fell while effector/memory populations rose.

V dropped 0 bases and J dropped 5 bases, with 17 bases sitting between them. CDR1 is SGHRS, CDR2 YFSETQ, per germline. CDR3 size: 16 residues. The chain recombines TRBV5-1 with TRBJ1-2; possibly TRBD1 for D (5 bases). The sequencing here drew on peripheral blood, taken from a patient treated with photon-based radiotherapy. This receptor was obtained from a woman aged 50 to 60 with cholangiocarcinoma. In nucleotides, the CDR3 is TGCGCCAGCAGCTTGGCCAGGCAGGTCGGGGCTTATGGCTACACCTTC. This sequence encodes CASSLARQVGAYGYTF.